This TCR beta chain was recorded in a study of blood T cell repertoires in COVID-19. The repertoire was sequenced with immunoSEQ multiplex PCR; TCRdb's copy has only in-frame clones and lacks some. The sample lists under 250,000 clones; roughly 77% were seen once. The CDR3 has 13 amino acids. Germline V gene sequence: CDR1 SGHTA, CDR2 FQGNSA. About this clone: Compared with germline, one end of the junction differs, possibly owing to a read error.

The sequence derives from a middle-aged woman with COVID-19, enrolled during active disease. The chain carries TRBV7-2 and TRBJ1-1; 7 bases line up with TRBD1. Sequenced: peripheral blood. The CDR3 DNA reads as TGTGCCACCAGCCCCCAGGGGGGCACTGAAGCTTTCTTT. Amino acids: CATSPQGGTEAFF.